This T cell receptor beta chain comes out of a study of blood T cell repertoires in COVID-19. Repertoires were generated with immunoSEQ multiplex PCR, while TCRdb's copy carries only in-frame clones and drops some. Here the sample spans approximately 300,000 clones, approximately 90% being singletons. Germline V gene lookup returns CDR1 KGHSH and CDR2 LQKENI. The CDR3 runs 15 residues. V dropped 0 bases and J dropped 5 bases, with 10 bases sitting between them. The receptor was derived from a man in his forties or fifties with acute or convalescent COVID-19. The chain carries TRBV18 and TRBJ1-4; D is ambiguous. Sequences were obtained from peripheral blood. The CDR3 reads CASSPPGSQNEKLFF. CDR3 in DNA: TGTGCCAGCTCACCACCGGGGAGCCAGAATGAAAAACTGTTTTTT.